The rows below give T cell receptor beta chains drawn from one sample of a study of T cell repertoires in cytomegalovirus infection. TCRdb redid the calling of the reads with MiXCR, one entry per CDR3 protein. This table holds roughly 640,000 distinct CDR3 sequences, less than 25% found once. Sequencing was performed on CD8+ T cells from PBMCs. The receptors were sampled from a human donor in good health (CMV status not recorded). Some clones in this sample may be carry-over from other donors' samples. Each CDR3 is given with its conserved first and last residue. The D gene is left open where the match is weak. Some rows mark clone size as missing; the rest say once, few, many or name a class of expanded clone.

d_gene	v_gene	len	abundance	j_gene	CDR3nt	CDR3aa
.	TRBV4-1	16	few	TRBJ1-4	TGCGCCAGCAGCCAAGTCCGACAGGAGGGGAATGAAAAACTGTTTTTT	CASSQVRQEGNEKLFF
.	TRBV6-2/TRBV6-3	13	.	TRBJ2-2	TGTGCCACCGGGAGCCAGATCTCCGGGGAGCTGTTTTTT	CATGSQISGELFF
.	TRBV15	15	.	TRBJ2-5	TGTGCCACGAAGCGGGGGACAGGGCTTCAAGAGACCCAGTACTTC	CATKRGTGLQETQYF
.	TRBV28	14	many	TRBJ1-2	TGTGCCAGCAACCAGCCGAAATCTAACTATGGCTACACCTTC	CASNQPKSNYGYTF
.	TRBV20-1	19	.	TRBJ2-1	TGCAGTGCTAGAGCTTCGAAAAGGCGGGGTGGGGGTTCCTACAATGAGCAGTTCTTC	CSARASKRRGGGSYNEQFF
.	TRBV2	20	few	TRBJ1-4	TGTGCCAGCAGTGAAGCTTTAGCTACGATAATTGACAATTCGAATGAAAAACTGTTTTTT	CASSEALATIIDNSNEKLFF
TRBD1	TRBV5-5	15	few	TRBJ2-5	TGTGCCAGCAGCCCCCCGGACAGGGCCTCACTCGACCAGTACTTC	CASSPPDRASLDQYF
TRBD2	TRBV14	18	many	TRBJ2-1	TGTGCCAGCAGCCAAGATACTGCGTGGCTAGCGGGTTCAAATGAGCAGTTCTTC	CASSQDTAWLAGSNEQFF
.	TRBV6-2/TRBV6-3	15	few	TRBJ2-7	TGTGCCATCCGCGAAGGAGAAGGACTTGGCTACGAGCAGTACTTC	CAIREGEGLGYEQYF
.	TRBV7-2	13	many	TRBJ1-1	TGTGCCAGCAGCTTAGGATGGGGTTTTGAAGCTTTCTTT	CASSLGWGFEAFF
.	TRBV7-2	13	many	TRBJ2-1	TGTGCCAGCAGCCTTGGGACAATAAATGAGCAGTTCTTC	CASSLGTINEQFF
.	TRBV28	12	few	TRBJ2-1	TGTGCCAGCAGCCCTTCTGTGGATGAGCAGTTCTTC	CASSPSVDEQFF
.	TRBV20-1	15	.	TRBJ1-5	TGCAGTGCTAGAGCTCCACCCCCAGGCAATCAGCCCCAGCATTTT	CSARAPPPGNQPQHF
.	TRBV19	13	.	TRBJ1-5	TGTGCCAGTAGTCATGGGATCAGTCAGCCCCAGCATTTT	CASSHGISQPQHF
.	TRBV25-1	14	.	TRBJ1-2	TGTGCCAGCAGTGAAGATCCGGCAGGCTATGGCTACACCTTC	CASSEDPAGYGYTF
.	TRBV7-9	13	.	TRBJ2-7	TGTGCCAGCAGGCCTTCACAGGACTACGAGCAGTACTTC	CASRPSQDYEQYF
TRBD1	TRBV7-6	18	few	TRBJ2-5	TGTGCCAGCAGCAGAAACACGGCCCGGGACAGGTACCAAGAGACCCAGTACTTC	CASSRNTARDRYQETQYF